These 30 T cell receptor beta chains came from one sample sequenced in a study of T cell responses to AZD1222 COVID-19 vaccine. Here immunoSEQ multiplex PCR was the method, and the copy in TCRdb shows in-frame clones only, minus some. The table lists 150,000 to 160,000 clones, 86% of them singletons. Sequenced here: peripheral blood, sampled on day 0 of MenACWY control vaccination. These receptors came from an adult in good health.

The rearrangement uses TRBV29-1 and TRBJ1-6, with TRBD1 identical over 10 bases. The junction had 4 bases not matched to a gene; V was cut back by 6 bases and J by 5 bases. This CDR3 is built from 14 residues. Germline CDR1 SQVTM, CDR2 ANQGSEA. The CDR3 spells CSVKTGGDNSPLHF. The CDR3 DNA follows: TGCAGCGTCAAGACAGGGGGCGATAATTCACCCCTCCACTTT.

The rearrangement links TRBV7-3 to TRBJ2-1; D gene ambiguous. Germline lookup yields CDR1 SGHTA and CDR2 FQGTGA. V gave up 5 bases and J gave up 2 bases, with 13 bases separating them. The CDR3 totals 15 residues. This CDR3 reads CASSPPGRPYNEQFF. The CDR3 nucleotides are TGTGCCAGCAGCCCGCCCGGCCGACCCTACAATGAGCAGTTCTTC.

The chain couples TRBV4-3 to TRBJ1-2; possibly TRBD1 for D (5 bases). This CDR3 spans 13 amino acids. CDR1 and CDR2 (germline): LGHNA, YSLEER. V shed 2 bases and J shed 6 bases, with 10 bases lying between them. The CDR3 reads CASSQNGGDGYTF. CDR3 in DNA: TGCGCCAGCAGCCAAAACGGGGGAGATGGCTACACCTTC.

The V gene is TRBV14, the J gene TRBJ2-2, with a possible D match to TRBD1 (5 bases). From germline, CDR1 is SGHDN and CDR2 FVKESK. V lost 1 base and J 3 bases, leaving 12 bases between the germline ends. The CDR3 is 16 amino acids. CDR3 protein: CASSQVGQGYTGELFF. For the CDR3, the DNA is TGTGCCAGCAGCCAAGTCGGGCAGGGATACACCGGGGAGCTGTTTTTT.

The chain is built from TRBV24-1 and TRBJ1-5; D remains ambiguous. With 0 bases removed from V and 10 bases from J, the gap between germline ends came to 6 bases. The germline V gene has CDR1 KGHDR and CDR2 SFDVKD. The CDR3 has 12 residues. The CDR3 sequence: CATSDLVGPQHF. CDR3 nucleotide sequence: TGTGCCACCAGTGATTTGGTAGGCCCCCAGCATTTT.

A note on this clone: The junction differs from germline at one of its ends, possibly a read error. The chain is built from TRBV5-1 and TRBJ2-3, with D perhaps TRBD2 (6 bases). The CDR3 consists of 14 residues. Germline CDR1 reads SGHRS; CDR2 reads YFSETQ. CDR3 sequence (DNA): TGCGCCAGCAGCCCTCAAGGACCGGGACCCGCGGAGGGTTTT. This gives the protein CASSPQGPGPAEGF.

This clone was seen just once. The CDR3 DNA reads TGTGCCAGCAGTTTCTTACAGGGGGGGCAGTTCTTC. It codes for CASSFLQGGQFF. This rearrangement joins TRBV6-6 to TRBJ2-1; 8 positions match TRBD1. This CDR3 is built from 12 residues. V lost 4 bases, J lost 12 bases, and 5 bases stayed unmatched. Germline CDR1 and CDR2: MNHNY and SVGAGI (reference sequence).

The rearrangement links TRBV7-2 to TRBJ2-6; D unclear. The V gene lost 3 bases and the J gene lost 2 bases, with 8 bases spanning the gap. In germline, CDR1 is SGHTA, CDR2 FQGNSA. This CDR3 is built from 15 residues. As DNA, the CDR3 is TGTGCCAGCAGCTTCGACGGGCCTGGGGCCAACGTCCTGACTTTC. This sequence encodes CASSFDGPGANVLTF.

J is TRBJ2-1 and V is TRBV7-9; 8 positions match TRBD2. The CDR3 is made up of 15 amino acids. V trimming: 10 bases; J trimming: 3 bases; junction bases outside the gene matches: 11. CDR1 is SEHNR and CDR2 is FQNEAQ in the germline V gene (reference sequence). The CDR3 loop is CATEAGLAGYNEQFF. In DNA form, the CDR3 reads TGTGCCACTGAGGCGGGGCTAGCGGGCTACAATGAGCAGTTCTTC.

This clone was seen only a few times. The genes are TRBV11-3 and TRBJ2-3; the D gene could be TRBD1 or TRBD2 (7 bases each). This CDR3 spans 17 amino acids. V lost 1 base to trimming and J lost 3 bases, with 17 bases between them. CDR1 SGHNT and CDR2 YENEEA come from the germline V gene. CDR3 protein: CASSLGGSGGGTDTQYF. For the CDR3, the DNA is TGTGCCAGCAGCTTAGGCGGTTCAGGGGGAGGGACAGATACGCAGTATTTT. The whole variable domain, remainder taken from reference TRBV11-3 and TRBJ2-3, is EAGVVQSPRYKIIEKKQPVAFWCNPISGHNTLYWYLQNLGQGPELLIRYENEEAVDDSQLPKDRFSAERLKGVDSTLKIQPAELGDSAVYLCASSLGGSGGGTDTQYFGPGTRLTVL.

J is TRBJ2-1 and V is TRBV4-2; TRBD2 aligns across 8 bases. Germline CDR1 LGHNA, CDR2 YNFKEQ. The CDR3 covers 16 residues. V lost 0 bases, J lost 6 bases, and 7 bases stayed unmatched. This chain's CDR3 is CASSQDLSGGVNEQFF. CDR3 nucleotide sequence: TGTGCCAGCAGCCAAGATCTAAGCGGGGGTGTCAATGAGCAGTTCTTC.

The chain employs TRBV5-1 and TRBJ2-1, with 15 bases lining up with TRBD2. In germline, CDR1 is SGHRS, CDR2 YFSETQ. The CDR3 is made up of 17 amino acids. V trimming: 3 bases; J trimming: 4 bases; junction bases outside the gene matches: 5. Here the CDR3 reads CASSSSGTSGGYNEQFF. CDR3 bases: TGCGCCAGCAGCTCTTCGGGGACTAGCGGGGGGTACAATGAGCAGTTCTTC.

This clone was detected only a few times. This sequence joins TRBV18 and TRBJ2-1; D might be TRBD1 or TRBD2, each matching 5 bases. V lost 1 base and J lost 8, with 9 bases in between. Germline CDR1 reads KGHSH; CDR2 reads LQKENI. This CDR3 has 13 residues. CDR3 DNA sequence: TGTGCCAGCTCACCACGGGGGATCGATGAGCAGTTCTTC. This codes for CASSPRGIDEQFF.

This clone was recorded a few times. This rearrangement joins TRBV4-2 to TRBJ2-7; tentatively, D is TRBD1 (5 bases). V lost 1 base and J lost 2, with 9 bases in between. The CDR3 contains 14 residues. Germline CDR1 is LGHNA and CDR2 is YNFKEQ. The CDR3 spells CASSQGYRTYEQYV. As DNA, the CDR3 is TGTGCCAGCAGCCAAGGTTACAGGACCTACGAGCAGTACGTC.

This chain connects TRBV30 to TRBJ2-7; TRBD1 might be the D (5 bases). Germline CDR1 is GTSNPN and CDR2 is SVGIG (reference sequence). Trimming removed 1 base from V and 4 bases from J, with 11 bases in between. The CDR3 contains 13 residues. DNA for the CDR3: TGTGCCTGGAGTGCTCCCGACAGTTACGAGCAGTACTTC. Its translation: CAWSAPDSYEQYF.

The chain combines TRBV10-3 with TRBJ2-3; perhaps TRBD2 as D (5 bases). This CDR3 is built from 14 residues. Trimming removed 0 bases at V and 8 bases at J, with 12 bases between. CDR1 and CDR2 (germline): ENHRY, SYGVKD. The CDR3 loop reads CAISESYEGGTQYF. CDR3 nucleotides: TGTGCCATCAGTGAGTCTTACGAAGGAGGTACGCAGTATTTT.

The genes are TRBV7-8 and TRBJ1-5; D perhaps matches TRBD1 (6 bases). CDR3 size: 15 residues. V was pared by 4 bases and J by 0 bases, with 10 bases between. Germline values: CDR1 SGHVS, CDR2 FQNEAQ. CDR3 sequence: CASSSTGDSNQPQHF. In DNA, the CDR3 is TGTGCCAGCAGCTCGACAGGAGATAGCAATCAGCCCCAGCATTTT. The complete variable domain, with remaining parts taken from reference TRBV7-8 and TRBJ1-5, reads GAGVSQSPRYKVAKRGQDVALRCDPISGHVSLFWYQQALGQGPEFLTYFQNEAQLDKSGLPSDRFFAERPEGSVSTLKIQRTQQEDSAVYLCASSSTGDSNQPQHFGDGTRLSIL.

This chain joins TRBV15 and TRBJ2-5, with D unclear. With 1 base removed from V and 1 base from J, the gap between germline ends came to 10 bases. CDR1 and CDR2 from the germline V gene are LNHNV and YYDKDF (reference sequence). This CDR3 has 15 amino acids. CDR3 coding DNA: TGTGCCACCAGCAGAGCGCGTCTAATCCAAGAGACCCAGTACTTC. Protein product: CATSRARLIQETQYF.

This chain joins TRBV30 and TRBJ1-2; tentative D call: TRBD1 (6 bases). Per the germline V gene, CDR1 is GTSNPN and CDR2 is SVGIG (reference sequence). CDR3 length: 11 residues. Trimming stripped 8 bases from V and 2 bases from J, with 9 bases between. CDR3 in amino acids: CAAGQNYGYTF. Here the CDR3 DNA reads TGTGCCGCAGGACAGAACTATGGCTACACCTTC.

This chain uses TRBV30 with TRBJ2-1; D is ambiguous. The V gene's germline CDR1 is GTSNPN and CDR2 SVGIG (reference sequence). CDR3 size: 15 residues. V shed 2 bases and J shed 5 bases, with 16 bases lying between them. CDR3 in amino acids: CAWSPTRGGNNEQFF. For the CDR3, the DNA is TGTGCCTGGAGTCCAACTCGCGGCGGAAACAATGAGCAGTTCTTC. Variable domain in full (rest from reference TRBV30 and TRBJ2-1): SQTIHQWPATLVQPVGSPLSLECTVEGTSNPNLYWYRQAAGRGLQLLFYSVGIGQISSEVPQNLSASRPQDRQFILSSKKLLLSDSGFYLCAWSPTRGGNNEQFFGPGTRLTVL.

This chain joins TRBV6-5 and TRBJ1-1; no clear D. There are 15 residues in the CDR3. Germline values: CDR1 MNHEY, CDR2 SVGAGI. The V end was cut by 4 bases, the J end by 0 bases, with 12 bases between. CDR3 residues: CASSLPLTMNTEAFF. CDR3 bases: TGTGCCAGCAGTTTGCCCTTGACTATGAACACTGAAGCTTTCTTT.

The sample holds a few counts of this clone. CDR3 in DNA: TGTGCCAGCAGTATAGGGACAACCGGGGAGCTGTTTTTT. It codes for CASSIGTTGELFF. The genes are TRBV28 and TRBJ2-2; possible D gene TRBD1, 6 bases. Germline-derived CDR1 and CDR2 are MDHEN and SYDVKM. The CDR3 has 13 residues. V dropped 5 bases and J dropped 5 bases, with 9 bases sitting between them.

The chain couples TRBV7-2 to TRBJ2-4; D possibly matches TRBD1 or TRBD2 (5 bases each). Germline assignment: CDR1 SGHTA and CDR2 FQGNSA. Trimming took off 3 bases at V and 7 bases at J, with 13 bases between the two ends. This CDR3 is 14 amino acids long. The CDR3 is CASSLGPKRNIQYF. CDR3 nucleotides: TGTGCCAGCAGCTTGGGACCAAAACGTAACATTCAGTACTTC.

The chain employs TRBV15 and TRBJ2-1, with 12 bases aligning to TRBD2. The length of the CDR3 is 19 residues. The J segment lost 5 bases and the V segment lost 1 base, leaving 12 bases of the junction unmatched. The germline V gene encodes CDR1 LNHNV and CDR2 YYDKDF (reference sequence). The CDR3: CATSRGRFGLAGFNNEQFF. CDR3 coding DNA: TGTGCCACCAGCAGAGGCCGGTTCGGACTAGCGGGATTTAACAATGAGCAGTTCTTC. Together with reference TRBV15 and TRBJ2-1, the CDR3 gives the full variable domain: DAMVIQNPRYQVTQFGKPVTLSCSQTLNHNVMYWYQQKSSQAPKLLFHYYDKDFNNEADTPDNFQSRRPNTSFCFLDIRSPGLGDTAMYLCATSRGRFGLAGFNNEQFFGPGTRLTVL.

The V and J genes are TRBV4-3 and TRBJ2-7, with 8 bases lining up with TRBD1. CDR3 length: 19 residues. J was trimmed by 2 bases and V by 0 bases; bases with no gene match: 15. Looked up from germline, CDR1 is LGHNA and CDR2 is YSLEER. The CDR3 DNA reads as TGCGCCAGCAGCCAAGAGGCCGTAGGAGGACAGGGAATTCCCTACGAGCAGTACTTC. This codes for CASSQEAVGGQGIPYEQYF.

This rearrangement joins TRBV28 to TRBJ2-5; no reliable D call. Trimming took off 2 bases at V and 3 bases at J, with 4 bases between the two ends. This CDR3 contains 12 residues. Looked up from germline, CDR1 is MDHEN and CDR2 is SYDVKM. The DNA of the CDR3 is TGTGCCAGCAGTTTAATCAAAGAGACCCAGTACTTC. Protein: CASSLIKETQYF. Combining the CDR3 with reference TRBV28 and TRBJ2-5 gives the whole variable domain DVKVTQSSRYLVKRTGEKVFLECVQDMDHENMFWYRQDPGLGLRLIYFSYDVKMKEKGDIPEGYSVSREKKERFSLILESASTNQTSMYLCASSLIKETQYFGPGTRLLVL.

The rearrangement joins TRBV7-9 to TRBJ2-5, with D perhaps TRBD1 (8 bases). The CDR3 is made up of 15 amino acids. The V gene's germline CDR1 is SEHNR and CDR2 FQNEAQ (reference sequence). V was clipped by 5 bases and J by 4 bases, with 17 bases between them. The CDR3: CASSATGGVGETQYF. The DNA of the CDR3 is TGTGCCAGCAGCGCCACAGGGGGGGTAGGAGAGACCCAGTACTTC.

This chain joins TRBV15 and TRBJ1-3, with a weak D call TRBD1 (5 bases). Trimming removed 7 bases from V and 7 bases from J, with 14 bases in between. Per germline, CDR1 LNHNV and CDR2 YYDKDF (reference sequence). The CDR3 length is 13 residues. For the CDR3, the DNA is TGTGCCACCACCGGGGCAGGGTTGAACACCATATATTTT. Translation: CATTGAGLNTIYF.

CDR3 DNA: TGTGCCAGCTCCCCGATCCGGGACTCCTACGAGCAGTACGTC. Its protein product is CASSPIRDSYEQYV. This chain uses TRBV18 with TRBJ2-7; TRBD2 might be the D (5 bases). Per germline, CDR1 KGHSH and CDR2 LQKENI. The V end was cut by 6 bases, the J end by 0 bases, with 12 bases between. The CDR3 spans 14 residues.

This clone was counted between two and nine times. The chain uses TRBV11-2 and TRBJ2-2; D is unclear. V was cut by 5 bases and J by 7 bases, with 17 bases left in between. Germline CDR1 is SGHAT and CDR2 is FQNNGV. The CDR3 runs 15 residues. CDR3 nucleotides: TGTGCCAGCAGCGCATACCAGTTTGACATCGGGGAGCTGTTTTTT. It specifies CASSAYQFDIGELFF.